This T cell receptor beta chain appears in the sequencing data of a study of T cell changes during pregnancy in multiple sclerosis. The method was immunoSEQ multiplex PCR; TCRdb's version includes in-frame clones alone and lacks a portion of them. The sample has about 57,000 clones; 85% to 95% are singletons. The V and J ends lost 8 bases and 4 bases, in that order; junction bases with no gene match: 9. Germline V gene lookup returns CDR1 MNHEY and CDR2 SMNVEV (reference sequence). The CDR3 extends over 14 amino acids. This TCR derives from a female donor with multiple sclerosis, enrolled in a pregnancy study. Sequences were derived from CD4+ T cells from peripheral blood mononuclear cells, sampled in the third trimester of pregnancy. The chain recombines TRBV27 with TRBJ1-1; TRBD1 agrees at 8 bases. The CDR3 DNA reads TGTGCCAGCCAATTAAACAGGGGGTCCACTGAAGCTTTCTTT. The encoded protein is CASQLNRGSTEAFF.